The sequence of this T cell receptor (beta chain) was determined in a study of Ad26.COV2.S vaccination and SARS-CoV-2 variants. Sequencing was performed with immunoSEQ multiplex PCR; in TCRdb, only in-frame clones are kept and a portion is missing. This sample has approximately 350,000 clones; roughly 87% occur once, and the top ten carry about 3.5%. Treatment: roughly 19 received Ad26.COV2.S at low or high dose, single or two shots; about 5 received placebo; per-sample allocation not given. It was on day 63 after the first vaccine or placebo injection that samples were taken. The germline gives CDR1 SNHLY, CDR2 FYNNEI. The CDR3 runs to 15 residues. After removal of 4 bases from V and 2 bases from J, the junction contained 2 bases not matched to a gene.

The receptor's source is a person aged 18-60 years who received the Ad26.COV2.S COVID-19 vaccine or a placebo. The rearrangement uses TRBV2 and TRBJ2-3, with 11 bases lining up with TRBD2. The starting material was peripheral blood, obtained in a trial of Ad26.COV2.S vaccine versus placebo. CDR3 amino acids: CASSVSGGDTDTQYF. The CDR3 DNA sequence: TGTGCCAGCAGTGTTAGCGGGGGGGACACAGATACGCAGTATTTT.